This T cell receptor (beta chain) was sequenced for a study of cytomegalovirus exposure and HLA in healthy donors. V lost 5 bases and J lost 6; bases outside the gene matches: 8. Germline lookup yields CDR1 GTSNPN and CDR2 SVGIG (reference sequence). This CDR3 has 14 amino acids. In the PCR, 60 Vbeta and 13 Jbeta primers were used. The data were produced by immunoSEQ multiplex PCR, yet TCRdb's version contains in-frame clones alone and is incomplete. The data show 100,000 to 120,000 clones, approximately 69% seen once. On this clone itself: Its antigen is unidentified.

Overall study results and limits: Follow-up analysis found HLA locus-dependent TCR association rates, highest for DRB1 and lowest for HLA-C. An assumption of roughly uniform sequencing depth across donors underlay the presence/absence analyses. One cluster of highly shared sequence variants probably arose as a sequencing artifact.

The sequence was obtained from a woman in her forties in good health and CMV-seropositive. V and J are TRBV30 and TRBJ1-4; 8 bases are a match to TRBD1. Sequencing input: PBMCs. DNA for the CDR3: TGTGCCTGGTCCCCGGGACAGGCTTATGAAAAACTGTTTTTT. This gives the protein CAWSPGQAYEKLFF.